This T cell receptor (beta chain) was identified during a study of shared clonotypes between healthy human individuals (dated by TCRdb to about 2020). For the wider study: The cohort comprised a couple of women and a few men aged 18 to 49 years. For each donor, three plates each were used for CD4 naive and CD4 memory, two plates were used for CD8 naive, and one plate was used for CD8 memory. Blood TCR repertoires of about five healthy adults were deeply sequenced to estimate repertoire size and the extent of clonotype sharing between individuals. Different laboratories and diverse techniques were used to prepare libraries and sequence TCR repertoires, to increase sequencing depth and limit assay-specific biases. Per donor, leukapheresis produced somewhere between about 0.94 and 9.5 billion PBMCs. The paper's findings and limits, for the study overall: Naive subsets generally had larger estimated clonotype richness than memory subsets did. Pairwise subsampling led to the expectation that sequencing depth would affect the degree of clonotype sharing among donors. Across a few donors, 5% to 6% of naive CD4, 3% to 4% of naive CD8, approximately 2.5% of memory CD4, and 0.3% to 0.45% of memory CD8 clonotypes were shared. The small number of donors limited the genetic and exposure-history diversity represented. Only blood was sampled, and tissue TCR repertoires likely differ from those in blood. Even with the large sequencing depth, rarefaction of the sorted-subset datasets indicated that sequencing was incomplete. Clonotypes shared by all four sorted-subset donors showed higher generation probabilities than non-shared clonotypes.

As to this clone: The antigen it recognizes is unknown. There are no base qualities to consult, and no much larger clone falls within one base.

The donors were healthy, HIV-negative adults with no recently reported acute infections or vaccinations. Every donor was a Caucasian adult living in Nashville, Tennessee, USA. CD4+ T cells were enriched by magnetic negative selection, after which naive cells were positively selected on CD45RA and the negative fraction was taken as the memory subset. Blood was obtained by leukapheresis, after which PBMCs were separated by Ficoll-Histopaque density gradient centrifugation and cryopreserved in liquid nitrogen vapor phase. Purity and quantity of every magnetically sorted T cell population were checked by analytical flow cytometry. Each sorted fraction had its genomic DNA isolated and then quantified by UV absorbance on a Nanodrop 2000c. Using the deep immunoSEQ assay, multiplex PCR amplified TCR CDR3 regions from genomic DNA. For each cell subset, the extracted genomic DNA was distributed evenly across all wells of several immunoSEQ 96-well plates, and each plate served as one replicate. For sorted subsets, approximately 210 ng genomic DNA, equal to tens of thousands of T cell genomes, was loaded into each replicate PCR. Purified libraries were quantified with a Qubit 3.0 fluorometer, sized on a Bioanalyzer 2100, and re-quantified with the KAPA Library Quantification kit. Every immunoSEQ 96-well plate was sequenced on a separate single-read 150-cycle Illumina NextSeq 550 flow cell. The original pipeline was this. Because only junctional sequences without quality scores were contained in the immunoSEQ output, filtering matching that applied to full-length reads could not be performed. To assign V/J genes and CDR3, sequences were annotated against IMGT germline references using PyIR, a Python wrapper for IgBLAST v1.9. Reads were filtered out if the reads had weak V/J assignments (E-value above 1e-6), no CDR3, stop codons, out-of-frame junctions, or ambiguous translated residues. V3J clonotypes were defined by identical inferred V gene, J gene, and CDR3 amino acid sequence. Percentage overlap between repertoires was computed as shared unique clonotypes divided by the size of the smaller repertoire. Three approaches were used to assess repertoire richness: RTK rarefaction, the Chao1 estimator, and Recon v2.1 estimates of unobserved clonotypes. Generation probabilities were computed with OLGA for all TCRbeta clonotypes obtained by the gDNA method from a few donors. TCRdb mirrors the immuneACCESS table, restricted to in-frame sequences. Some clones are absent from its copies; in checked studies, under half trace to an unresolved V gene, and the reason for the others is unknown. V, J and clone size derive from that table, while D and trimming were established from the DNA sequence. In all, the sample holds fewer than 850,000 clones, and about two thirds of those were seen once. Of the sample, under 2% is held by the ten largest clones.

V drops 0 bases and J drops 6 bases, leaving 6 bases in between. The CDR3 measures 13 amino acids from cysteine to phenylalanine. Only the CDR3 part of the read is kept: 39 bases, read in frame from the first base. CDR1 and CDR2 were assigned from the germline V gene as KGHSH and LQKENI. Sequenced: memory CD4+ T cells sorted from blood. The cell subset or site label, as the study defines it: CD45RA-negative fraction. The V and J segments used are TRBV18 and TRBJ1-5, and TRBD1 may be the D gene, going by 5 matching bases. This receptor was obtained from a woman in her twenties or thirties in good health. The CDR3 in this case is CASSPPGVQPQHF. The DNA sequence follows: TGTGCCAGCTCACCACCGGGGGTTCAGCCCCAGCATTTT.